A single sample is the source of the 4 T cell receptor beta chains below, sequenced in a study of T cells in Graves' hyperthyroidism and ophthalmopathy. Amplified regions were TCR beta CDR3 sequences from RNA transcripts. An initial round of RT-PCR targeting the TCR CDR3 relied on the HTBI primer set. TCRdb reprocessed the multiplex PCR reads with MiXCR, giving one entry per CDR3 protein. The table records hundreds of thousands of distinct CDR3 sequences, roughly 15% of them present only once. Material: blood. The receptors shown here come from a woman in her forties or fifties with Graves' ophthalmopathy.

This clonotype was seen at least ten times. A junction boundary mismatches the germline segment, possibly from a read error. V gene TRBV12-3 or TRBV12-4 combines with J gene TRBJ2-1; D remains ambiguous. The CDR3 loop spans 13 amino acids. Written as DNA, the CDR3 is TGTGCCAGCAGCACCTACTCCGACAATGAGCAGTTCTTC. Encoded protein: CASSTYSDNEQFF.

This clonotype was detected only a few times. J is TRBJ2-5 and V is TRBV7-9; TRBD1 matches at 7 bases. In germline, CDR1 is SEHNR, CDR2 FQNEAQ (reference sequence). The junction had 9 bases not matched to a gene; V was cut back by 8 bases and J by 6 bases. The CDR3 covers 13 residues. CDR3 sequence (DNA): TGTGCCAGCGCTTCGAGGGGGCTAAAGACCCAGTACTTC. Translated: CASASRGLKTQYF.

This clonotype was counted many times. The chain couples TRBV12-3 or TRBV12-4 to TRBJ1-1; 7 bases line up with TRBD1. The CDR3 has 16 amino acids. With V trimmed by 5 bases and J by 3 bases, 12 bases remained unmatched. In DNA form, the CDR3 reads TGTGCCAGCAGTCCAACAGGGGTTGGTCCGGACACTGAAGCTTTCTTT. It codes for CASSPTGVGPDTEAFF.

This clonotype was found many times. The V and J genes are TRBV6-6 and TRBJ2-7; D remains unclear. Between the trimmed V and J ends, which lost 2 bases and 1 base, there was a span of 9 bases. The CDR3 is 14 residues long. CDR1 MNHNY and CDR2 SVGAGI come from the germline V gene (reference sequence). The CDR3 here is CASSYLGPSYEQYF. The CDR3 DNA reads as TGTGCCAGCAGTTACCTCGGACCTTCCTACGAGCAGTACTTC.